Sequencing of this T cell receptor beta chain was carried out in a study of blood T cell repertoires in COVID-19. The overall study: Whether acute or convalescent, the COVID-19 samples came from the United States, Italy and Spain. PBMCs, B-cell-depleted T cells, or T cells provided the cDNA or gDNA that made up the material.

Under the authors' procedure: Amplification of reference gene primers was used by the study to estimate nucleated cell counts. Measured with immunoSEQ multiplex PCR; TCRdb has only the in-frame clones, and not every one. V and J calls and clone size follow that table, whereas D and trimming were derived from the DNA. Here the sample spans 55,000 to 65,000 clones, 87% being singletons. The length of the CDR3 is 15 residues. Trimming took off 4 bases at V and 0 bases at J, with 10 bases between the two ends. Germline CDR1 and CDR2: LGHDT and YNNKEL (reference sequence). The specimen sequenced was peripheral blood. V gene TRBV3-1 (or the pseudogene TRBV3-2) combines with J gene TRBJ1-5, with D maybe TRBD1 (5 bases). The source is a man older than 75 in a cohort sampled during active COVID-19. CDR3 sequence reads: CASSPGHYSNQPQHF. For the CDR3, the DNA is TGTGCCAGCAGCCCCGGACACTATAGCAATCAGCCCCAGCATTTT.